These 2 T cell receptor beta chains originate from one sample sequenced in a study of shared clonotypes between healthy human individuals. TCRdb's table, derived via immunoSEQ multiplex PCR, lists solely in-frame clones and lacks some. The sample has 2 million to 3 million clones, 80% to 95% seen once. The sample consisted of naive CD4+ T cells from PBMCs. Regarding subset: CD45RA+ positively selected. All receptors come from a man younger than 30 in good health. Some clones in this sample may be carry-over from other donors' samples.

The chain uses TRBV7-2 and TRBJ2-7; 8 nucleotides agree with TRBD2. This CDR3 spans 14 amino acids. Germline CDR1 is SGHTA and CDR2 is FQGNSA. V was pared by 4 bases and J by 4 bases, with 6 bases of the junction left unmatched. The CDR3 loop is CASSSMGTSYEQYF. The CDR3 DNA follows: TGTGCCAGCAGCTCGATGGGGACTAGTTACGAGCAGTACTTC. The whole variable domain, filled in from reference TRBV7-2 and TRBJ2-7, reads GAGVSQSPSNKVTEKGKDVELRCDPISGHTALYWYRQSLGQGLEFLIYFQGNSAPDKSGLPSDRFSAERTGGSVSTLTIQRTQQEDSAVYLCASSSMGTSYEQYFGPGTRLTVT.

The genes are TRBV6-5 and TRBJ2-7, with 8 bases aligning to TRBD2. Germline V gene data show CDR1 as MNHEY and CDR2 as SVGAGI. The V and J ends lost 7 bases and 4 bases, in that order; junction bases with no gene match: 9. There are 14 residues in the CDR3. The CDR3 spells CASTLAREGYEQYF. The CDR3 DNA follows: TGTGCCAGCACCCTAGCCCGGGAGGGTTACGAGCAGTACTTC.